This TCR beta chain derives from a study of blood T cells in healthy people across ages. This clonotype has just a few counts. Its target is not known. There are 11 residues in the CDR3. Between the trimmed V and J ends, which lost 4 bases and 10 bases, there was a span of 9 bases. PCR was performed a second time for roughly 7 to 11 cycles using a sample-barcoded 5' primer and a J-beta primer mix. TCRdb re-derived calls from the 5' RACE reads in MiXCR, one entry per CDR3 protein. The profile shows 700,000 or so distinct CDR3 sequences, about 20% of them singletons. Each donor was a healthy Caucasian individual from Russia, aged roughly 6 to 100. Isolation of PBMCs gave at least 7 million cells per sample. Study-wide findings and caveats: TCR beta diversity per million T cells fell roughly linearly with age. Naive and antigen-experienced cells were not separated, limiting conclusive comparison.

V is TRBV12-3 or TRBV12-4 and J is TRBJ2-3, with TRBD1 as a possible D gene (5 bases). The sequence derives from a man aged 65-85 years in good health. The sequenced material came from blood. Here the CDR3 DNA reads TGTGCCAGCAGTTCGACAGTTCCGCAGTATTTT. Encoded protein: CASSSTVPQYF.